This passage covers 28 T cell receptor beta chains from one sample sequenced in a study of cytomegalovirus exposure and HLA in healthy donors. PCR was performed using 60 Vbeta and 13 Jbeta primers. Here immunoSEQ multiplex PCR was the method, and the copy in TCRdb shows in-frame clones only, minus some. The sample carries some 130,000 clones, approximately 80% recorded once. The material sequenced was PBMCs. Receptors originate from a girl aged 2-15 years in good health and CMV-seronegative.

The genes are TRBV4-3 and TRBJ2-3; 12 bases match TRBD2. V was pared by 0 bases and J by 6 bases, with 16 bases of the junction left unmatched. The germline gives CDR1 LGHNA, CDR2 YSLEER. The CDR3 contains 20 residues. CDR3 coding DNA: TGCGCCAGCAGCCAAGATTGGGGGTGGGGTCTAGCGGGGGGGCGGGATACGCAGTATTTT. It codes for CASSQDWGWGLAGGRDTQYF.

This clone was observed a few times. The V and J genes are TRBV30 and TRBJ2-2; 9 nucleotides agree with TRBD2. Germline loops: CDR1 GTSNPN, CDR2 SVGIG (reference sequence). The trim removed 3 bases at V and 3 bases at J, leaving 5 bases unmatched. The CDR3 extends over 15 amino acids. In DNA, the CDR3 is TGTGCCTGGAGGCGCGCTAGCGGGGACACCGGGGAGCTGTTTTTT. It specifies CAWRRASGDTGELFF. The full variable domain, in which reference TRBV30 and TRBJ2-2 provide the parts outside the CDR3, is SQTIHQWPATLVQPVGSPLSLECTVEGTSNPNLYWYRQAAGRGLQLLFYSVGIGQISSEVPQNLSASRPQDRQFILSSKKLLLSDSGFYLCAWRRASGDTGELFFGEGSRLTVL.

This chain connects TRBV7-9 to TRBJ2-7; 10 bases agree with TRBD1. The CDR3 extends over 16 amino acids. Trimming at V came to 5 bases and at J to 4 bases, leaving 11 bases not matched to a gene. CDR1 SEHNR and CDR2 FQNEAQ come from the germline V gene (reference sequence). CDR3 nucleotides: TGTGCCAGCAGCAGCACCGTGACAGGGGGCAGGTACGAGCAGTACTTC. It is translated as CASSSTVTGGRYEQYF.

V usage is TRBV7-2 and J usage is TRBJ1-1, with D possibly being TRBD1 (5 bases). The V gene's germline CDR1 is SGHTA and CDR2 FQGNSA. V was cut by 0 bases and J by 1 base, with 9 bases left in between. The length of the CDR3 is 15 residues. CDR3 amino acids: CASSLAGAKNTEAFF. The CDR3, as DNA: TGTGCCAGCAGCTTAGCAGGGGCGAAGAACACTGAAGCTTTCTTT.

This clone was detected only once. The chain links TRBV19 to TRBJ2-7; no reliable D call. The CDR3 length is 15 residues. Trimming removed 1 base from V and 1 base from J, with 11 bases in between. Germline V CDR1 and CDR2: LNHDA, SQIVND (reference sequence). CDR3 sequence (DNA): TGTGCCAGTAGTATAGGTGAGACTCCTTCCTACGAGCAGTACTTC. Translating gives CASSIGETPSYEQYF.

The rearrangement links TRBV4-2 to TRBJ2-3; D is uncertain. Germline V gene data show CDR1 as LGHNA and CDR2 as YNFKEQ. The ends were cut back, 4 bases at V and 1 base at J, with 9 bases in the middle. The CDR3 is 14 amino acids. CDR3 sequence reads: CASSRREGTDTQYF. In DNA, the CDR3 is TGTGCCAGCAGCCGACGTGAGGGCACAGATACGCAGTATTTT.

This clone was observed a handful of times. The V gene is TRBV14, the J gene TRBJ2-3; a possible D gene is TRBD2 (5 bases). The V end was cut by 1 base, the J end by 8 bases, with 13 bases between. This CDR3 is built from 14 residues. The germline V gene encodes CDR1 SGHDN and CDR2 FVKESK. The DNA for the CDR3 is TGTGCCAGCAGCCAAGTTACGGACTTTGGTACGCAGTATTTT. Protein sequence: CASSQVTDFGTQYF.

This clone was picked up one time. The chain joins TRBV19 to TRBJ1-5, with 8 positions matching TRBD1. The CDR3 loop spans 17 amino acids. J lost 5 bases, V lost 1 base, and 10 bases had no gene match. Germline CDR1 reads LNHDA; CDR2 reads SQIVND (reference sequence). The CDR3: CASSIVLLGTGYQPQHF. In nucleotides, the CDR3 is TGTGCCAGTAGTATAGTCTTACTCGGGACAGGTTATCAGCCCCAGCATTTT.

The chain recombines TRBV30 with TRBJ2-2; tentative D call: TRBD1 (6 bases). Trimming took off 0 bases at V and 1 base at J, with 9 bases between the two ends. Germline CDR1 is GTSNPN and CDR2 is SVGIG (reference sequence). The CDR3 runs 15 residues. This chain's CDR3 is CAWSVQGGNTGELFF. Written as DNA, the CDR3 is TGTGCCTGGAGTGTACAGGGCGGGAACACCGGGGAGCTGTTTTTT. Variable domain in full (rest from reference TRBV30 and TRBJ2-2): SQTIHQWPATLVQPVGSPLSLECTVEGTSNPNLYWYRQAAGRGLQLLFYSVGIGQISSEVPQNLSASRPQDRQFILSSKKLLLSDSGFYLCAWSVQGGNTGELFFGEGSRLTVL.

The chain employs TRBV7-9 and TRBJ2-7; D is perhaps TRBD2 (5 bases). The CDR3 has 16 amino acids. In germline, CDR1 is SEHNR, CDR2 FQNEAQ (reference sequence). Trimming removed 5 bases from V and 4 bases from J, with 21 bases in between. CDR3 residues: CASSPIWGTGWYEQYF. CDR3 nucleotide sequence: TGTGCCAGCAGCCCGATTTGGGGTACGGGGTGGTACGAGCAGTACTTC.

For this clone: At the DNA level, this CDR3 is encoded by other sequences in the same sample as well. The V and J genes are TRBV28 and TRBJ1-3; TRBD1 matches at 7 bases. After removal of 2 bases from V and 3 bases from J, the junction contained 1 base not matched to a gene. The CDR3 is 14 amino acids. CDR1 is MDHEN and CDR2 is SYDVKM in the germline V gene. This CDR3 reads CASSLDRVGNTIYF. CDR3 coding DNA: TGTGCCAGCAGTTTAGACAGGGTTGGAAACACCATATATTTT.

This chain links TRBV30 with TRBJ1-2, with 9 bases fitting TRBD1. The CDR3 is 12 residues long. The germline CDR1 and CDR2 sequences are GTSNPN and SVGIG (reference sequence). V lost 2 bases to trimming and J lost 8 bases; unmatched junction nucleotides: 3. The CDR3 loop reads CAWSRQGVGYTF. CDR3 DNA sequence: TGTGCCTGGAGTAGACAGGGGGTAGGCTACACCTTC.

This rearrangement joins TRBV4-3 to TRBJ1-4, with a possible D match to TRBD1 (5 bases). The CDR3 covers 15 residues. CDR1 is LGHNA and CDR2 is YSLEER in the germline V gene. V lost 1 base and J 3 bases, leaving 9 bases between the germline ends. Here the CDR3 reads CASSQVRAANEKLFF. The CDR3 DNA is TGCGCCAGCAGCCAAGTCAGGGCCGCTAATGAAAAACTGTTTTTT.

The rearrangement links TRBV30 to TRBJ2-3; 7 bases line up with TRBD2. This CDR3 spans 14 amino acids. Trimming at V came to 4 bases and at J to 3 bases, leaving 7 bases not matched to a gene. Germline V gives CDR1 GTSNPN, CDR2 SVGIG (reference sequence). CDR3: CAWMGGRETDTQYF. CDR3 DNA: TGTGCCTGGATGGGCGGGAGAGAAACAGATACGCAGTATTTT.

The chain recombines TRBV7-2 with TRBJ2-2; no clear D. CDR3 size: 13 residues. Germline values: CDR1 SGHTA, CDR2 FQGNSA. V lost 1 base to trimming and J lost 7 bases, with 7 bases between them. As DNA, the CDR3 is TGTGCCAGCAGCTTAGTTTCCAGCGGGGAGCTGTTTTTT. It is translated as CASSLVSSGELFF.

CDR3: CASSSPSTGGTGELFF. CDR3 in DNA: TGTGCCAGCAGCTCCCCTAGCACAGGGGGCACCGGGGAGCTGTTTTTT. The V call is TRBV7-9, the J call TRBJ2-2, with 8 bases aligning to TRBD1. This CDR3 is built from 16 residues. CDR1 SEHNR and CDR2 FQNEAQ come from the germline V gene (reference sequence). V was pared by 4 bases and J by 4 bases, with 8 bases of the junction left unmatched.

The chain employs TRBV4-3 and TRBJ2-7, with D uncertain. Germline CDR1 LGHNA, CDR2 YSLEER. V lost 0 bases and J lost 6, with 24 bases in between. CDR3 length: 18 residues. The CDR3 nucleotides read TGCGCCAGCAGCCAAGATGGTTTTCGAGGAGATTTCGGGTTCGAGCAGTACTTC. Translating it yields CASSQDGFRGDFGFEQYF.

The rearrangement joins TRBV9 to TRBJ2-5; 9 bases match TRBD2. This CDR3 comprises 17 residues. The germline V gene has CDR1 SGDLS and CDR2 YYNGEE. The trim removed 0 bases at V and 0 bases at J, leaving 6 bases unmatched. CDR3 residues: CASSVATASGDQETQYF. The CDR3, as DNA: TGTGCCAGCAGCGTAGCTACGGCTAGCGGGGACCAAGAGACCCAGTACTTC.

The genes are TRBV6-9 and TRBJ2-2, with 8 bases identical to TRBD1. Germline V gene data show CDR1 as MNHGY and CDR2 as SVAAGI. CDR3 length equals 19 residues. The V and J ends lost 2 bases and 5 bases, in that order; junction bases with no gene match: 16. The CDR3 DNA reads TGTGCCAGCAGTTATGAGGGACAGGAGTCCCAGTTCCTGACCGGGGAGCTGTTTTTT. Translated, it gives CASSYEGQESQFLTGELFF.

The V gene is TRBV5-6, the J gene TRBJ2-2; 9 positions agree with TRBD2. J lost 4 bases, V lost 4 bases, and 14 bases had no gene match. The CDR3 extends over 18 amino acids. The germline CDR1 and CDR2 sequences are SGHDT and YYEEEE. The CDR3 reads CASSPGGLAGVATGELFF. DNA of the CDR3: TGTGCCAGCAGCCCCGGAGGTTTAGCGGGGGTTGCCACCGGGGAGCTGTTTTTT.

This clone was observed once. Other DNA sequences in the same sample also yield this CDR3. The chain carries TRBV19 and TRBJ1-2; D gene ambiguous. The germline gives CDR1 LNHDA, CDR2 SQIVND (reference sequence). V lost 3 bases and J 6 bases, leaving 20 bases between the germline ends. This CDR3 has 16 amino acids. Here the CDR3 reads CASSMRVEVLIDGYTF. The CDR3, as DNA: TGTGCCAGTAGTATGCGGGTGGAGGTATTAATCGATGGCTACACCTTC.

V usage is TRBV5-6 and J usage is TRBJ2-1; TRBD2 is a possible D gene (5 bases). V lost 2 bases, J lost 5 bases, and 11 bases lay in between. Germline V gene sequence: CDR1 SGHDT, CDR2 YYEEEE. The CDR3 contains 14 residues. In DNA, the CDR3 is TGTGCCAGCAGCTTCCCTAGCTATGACAATGAGCAGTTCTTC. This encodes CASSFPSYDNEQFF.

This rearrangement joins TRBV7-2 to TRBJ2-5, with D maybe TRBD2 (5 bases). TRBJ2-7 explains the end of the DNA better; the J call may be wrong. The CDR3 is 13 residues long. Germline CDR1 SGHTA, CDR2 FQGNSA. CDR3 DNA sequence: TGTGCCAGCAGCCCGAGCGGACCCTACGAGCAGTACTTC. It translates to CASSPSGPYEQYF.

The chain uses TRBV7-9 and TRBJ1-1; maybe TRBD1 (5 bases). Deletions cut 1 base from V and 11 bases from J, with 14 bases between. The CDR3 has 13 residues. In germline, CDR1 is SEHNR, CDR2 FQNEAQ (reference sequence). The CDR3, as DNA: TGTGCCAGCAGCTTAGGAGGCAGGGTTGAGGCTTTCTTT. Amino acid sequence: CASSLGGRVEAFF.

J is TRBJ1-5 and V is TRBV6-6; possible D gene TRBD1, 6 bases. V lost 6 bases, J lost 8 bases, and 14 bases lay in between. This CDR3 region has 13 residues. Per the germline V gene, CDR1 is MNHNY and CDR2 is SVGAGI (reference sequence). CDR3 in DNA: TGTGCCAGCAGCAGGGGTTCCCCTAAGCCCCAGCATTTT. The encoded protein is CASSRGSPKPQHF.

V gene TRBV29-1 combines with J gene TRBJ2-7; perhaps TRBD1 as D (5 bases). The CDR3 is made up of 12 amino acids. Germline CDR1 is SQVTM and CDR2 is ANQGSEA. Deletions cut 6 bases from V and 6 bases from J, with 15 bases between. CDR3 nucleotides: TGCAGCGTCGTTACTCAGGGTATCGAGCAGTACTTC. Translated, it gives CSVVTQGIEQYF.

This clone was recorded once. The gene calls are TRBV6-6 and TRBJ2-7; D may be TRBD2 (5 bases). CDR1 is MNHNY, CDR2 SVGAGI, per germline (reference sequence). Trimming removed 2 bases from V and 4 bases from J, with 6 bases in between. This CDR3 region has 12 residues. The chain's CDR3 is CASSYGLYEQYF. The CDR3 DNA reads as TGTGCCAGCAGTTACGGACTGTACGAGCAGTACTTC.

The chain joins TRBV6-4 to TRBJ2-1, with 8 bases lining up with TRBD2. The CDR3 sequence is 17 residues long. The V gene's germline CDR1 is MRHNA and CDR2 SNTAGT. The ends lost 6 bases at V and 0 bases at J; junction bases unmatched: 10. The CDR3 here is CASRAPAGEFSYNEQFF. DNA of the CDR3: TGTGCCAGCAGGGCCCCAGCGGGGGAGTTCTCCTACAATGAGCAGTTCTTC.